This entry is about one TCR beta chain. V shed 5 bases and J 2 bases; nucleotides not matched to a gene: 9. The CDR3 loop spans 15 amino acids. Germline values: CDR1 SGHAT, CDR2 FQNNGV. The sample is drawn from a study of blood T cell repertoires in COVID-19. Study as a whole: Sample material is recorded as cDNA or gDNA derived from T cells, B-cell-depleted T cells, or PBMCs.

The repertoire was sequenced with immunoSEQ multiplex PCR; TCRdb's copy has only in-frame clones and lacks some. The repertoire includes about 150,000 clones, less than 90% of them detected once, and about 2.4% sits in the top ten. The receptor was isolated from a woman aged 65 to 85 with acute or convalescent COVID-19. What was sequenced was peripheral blood. The chain uses TRBV11-2 and TRBJ2-7; 7 positions match TRBD1. The CDR3 is CASSTRQGKAYEQYF. For the CDR3, the DNA is TGTGCCAGCAGCACCAGACAGGGTAAAGCCTACGAGCAGTACTTC.